These 30 T cell receptor beta chains were all obtained from the same sample, sequenced in a study of cytotoxic CD8 clonotypes in ibrutinib-treated CLL. Assay used: immunoSEQ multiplex PCR; TCRdb lists only in-frame clones, some missing. The data show some 150,000 clones, approximately 75% seen once. Sequenced here: PBMCs, sampled after 12 months of ibrutinib treatment. Receptor source: a human donor with chronic lymphocytic leukemia.

The rearrangement uses TRBV6-1 and TRBJ2-7; D not resolved. This CDR3 region has 15 residues. Trimming removed 0 bases at V and 0 bases at J, with 9 bases between. Germline lookup yields CDR1 MNHNS and CDR2 SASEGT. CDR3 nucleotide sequence: TGTGCCAGCAGTGAAGCTGAGGCCAGCTCCTACGAGCAGTACTTC. Amino acid sequence: CASSEAEASSYEQYF.

This chain connects TRBV28 to TRBJ1-5; possible D gene TRBD1, 6 bases. This CDR3 is built from 14 residues. Germline CDR1 MDHEN, CDR2 SYDVKM. V shed 7 bases and J shed 8 bases, with 18 bases lying between them. The CDR3 DNA is TGTGCCAGCACCCCTCAGGGGATTTTAGAGCCCCAGCATTTT. Translation: CASTPQGILEPQHF.

V and J are TRBV9 and TRBJ2-5; 12 bases are shared with TRBD2. The ends lost 6 bases at V and 5 bases at J; junction bases unmatched: 8. The CDR3 loop spans 15 amino acids. Germline V gene lookup returns CDR1 SGDLS and CDR2 YYNGEE. CDR3 in amino acids: CASTSGLAGSETQYF. DNA for the CDR3: TGTGCCAGCACCTCGGGACTAGCGGGTTCTGAGACCCAGTACTTC. The whole variable domain, remainder taken from reference TRBV9 and TRBJ2-5, is DSGVTQTPKHLITATGQRVTLRCSPRSGDLSVYWYQQSLDQGLQFLIQYYNGEERAKGNILERFSAQQFPDLHSELNLSSLELGDSALYFCASTSGLAGSETQYFGPGTRLLVL.

The chain employs TRBV27 and TRBJ1-5, with 7 bases fitting TRBD1. The J segment lost 4 bases and the V segment lost 0 bases, leaving 6 bases of the junction unmatched. The CDR3 has 16 residues. Per germline, CDR1 MNHEY and CDR2 SMNVEV (reference sequence). The CDR3 DNA sequence: TGTGCCAGCAGTTTATCTGACAGGGCTCCTAATCAGCCCCAGCATTTT. Translated, it gives CASSLSDRAPNQPQHF.

J is TRBJ1-2 and V is TRBV30; D is unresolved. CDR1 and CDR2 (germline): GTSNPN, SVGIG (reference sequence). The CDR3 consists of 12 residues. The germline V and J ends were trimmed by 1 base and 8 bases, with 11 bases remaining between them. The CDR3: CAWSGRIGGYTF. The CDR3 nucleotides are TGTGCCTGGAGTGGGAGGATTGGCGGCTACACCTTC.

This clone was observed a single time. V is TRBV19 and J is TRBJ1-5; the D gene is possibly TRBD1 (6 bases). V was trimmed by 3 bases and J by 1 base, leaving 16 bases between them. Germline CDR1 and CDR2: LNHDA and SQIVND (reference sequence). The length of the CDR3 is 17 residues. CDR3 amino acids: CASSMVYGGQSNQPQHF. Written as DNA, the CDR3 is TGTGCCAGTAGTATGGTTTATGGGGGCCAAAGCAATCAGCCCCAGCATTTT.

The gene calls are TRBV25-1 and TRBJ2-5; D remains ambiguous. Germline CDR1 reads MGHDK; CDR2 reads SYGVNS. The length of the CDR3 is 15 residues. The V end was cut by 0 bases, the J end by 1 base, with 9 bases between. The CDR3 coding sequence is TGTGCCAGCAGTGAATATAAGCCAACCCAAGAGACCCAGTACTTC. Translated: CASSEYKPTQETQYF.

The V gene is TRBV7-2, the J gene TRBJ1-2; no clear D gene. The CDR3 covers 11 residues. Trimming took off 3 bases at V and 4 bases at J, with 3 bases between the two ends. CDR1 is SGHTA and CDR2 is FQGNSA in the germline V gene. The CDR3 coding sequence is TGTGCCAGCAGCTTGATCTATGGCTACACCTTC. It encodes CASSLIYGYTF.

The gene calls are TRBV13 and TRBJ2-7; D could derive from TRBD1 or TRBD2 (5 bases each). Trimming stripped 0 bases from V and 4 bases from J, with 16 bases between. This CDR3 is 16 amino acids long. Germline loops: CDR1 PRHDT, CDR2 FYEKMQ (reference sequence). The CDR3 is CASSLGRDLYAYEQYF. In DNA, the CDR3 is TGTGCCAGCAGCTTAGGAAGGGACCTCTACGCTTACGAGCAGTACTTC. Full variable domain (outside the CDR3, taken from reference TRBV13 and TRBJ2-7): AAGVIQSPRHLIKEKRETATLKCYPIPRHDTVYWYQQGPGQDPQFLISFYEKMQSDKGSIPDRFSAQQFSDYHSELNMSSLELGDSALYFCASSLGRDLYAYEQYFGPGTRLTVT.

The chain combines TRBV7-2 with TRBJ1-6, with D perhaps TRBD1 (6 bases). V lost 1 base to trimming and J lost 6 bases, with 13 bases between them. CDR1 and CDR2 (germline): SGHTA, FQGNSA. The length of the CDR3 is 16 residues. DNA of the CDR3: TGTGCCAGCAGCTTAGTGGGGGGCAGGCTTAATTCACCCCTCCACTTT. Protein product: CASSLVGGRLNSPLHF. Full variable domain (missing parts from reference TRBV7-2 and TRBJ1-6): GAGVSQSPSNKVTEKGKDVELRCDPISGHTALYWYRQSLGQGLEFLIYFQGNSAPDKSGLPSDRFSAERTGGSVSTLTIQRTQQEDSAVYLCASSLVGGRLNSPLHFGNGTRLTVT.

The chain is built from TRBV28 and TRBJ1-4; no clear D gene. With 3 bases removed from V and 6 bases from J, the gap between germline ends came to 20 bases. Germline V CDR1 and CDR2: MDHEN, SYDVKM. This CDR3 is built from 17 residues. CDR3 protein: CASSFGGRREVYEKLFF. In DNA form, the CDR3 reads TGTGCCAGCAGTTTTGGTGGCCGGAGGGAGGTGTATGAAAAACTGTTTTTT.

This sequence joins TRBV28 and TRBJ1-2, with D perhaps TRBD1 (5 bases). V was pared by 7 bases and J by 3 bases, with 15 bases between. This CDR3 has 14 residues. From germline, CDR1 is MDHEN and CDR2 SYDVKM. CDR3 coding DNA: TGTGCCAGCACGAGGGGACCCGTGGACTATGGCTACACCTTC. This encodes CASTRGPVDYGYTF.

This chain uses TRBV7-8 with TRBJ1-6; 9 bases fit TRBD1. The length of the CDR3 is 16 residues. CDR1 is SGHVS and CDR2 is FQNEAQ in the germline V gene. The trim removed 7 bases at V and 8 bases at J, leaving 12 bases unmatched. In DNA form, the CDR3 reads TGTGCCAGCACTCTCGTAGGACAGGGGTTACATTCACCCCTCCACTTT. Amino acid sequence: CASTLVGQGLHSPLHF.

This chain uses TRBV9 with TRBJ1-5; no firm D call. Germline-derived CDR1 and CDR2 are SGDLS and YYNGEE. Deletions cut 2 bases from V and 2 bases from J, with 8 bases between. The CDR3 spans 14 residues. This CDR3 is CASSVGGRNQPQHF. DNA for the CDR3: TGTGCCAGCAGCGTCGGTGGGCGCAATCAGCCCCAGCATTTT.

This chain links TRBV5-1 with TRBJ2-3; possibly TRBD1 for D (5 bases). V was cut by 2 bases and J by 4 bases, with 11 bases left in between. Looked up from germline, CDR1 is SGHRS and CDR2 is YFSETQ. This CDR3 spans 14 amino acids. Written as DNA, the CDR3 is TGCGCCAGCAGCTTCCCTACAGGATCAGATACGCAGTATTTT. It translates to CASSFPTGSDTQYF.

The rearrangement joins TRBV11-2 to TRBJ1-6, with 9 bases that match TRBD1. Germline CDR1 and CDR2: SGHAT and FQNNGV. Trimming cost V 5 bases and J 10 bases; bases outside gene matches: 9. This CDR3 comprises 15 residues. The CDR3 coding sequence is TGTGCCAGCAGCAAGGAGGGACAGGGAGGATCACCCCTCCACTTT. It is translated as CASSKEGQGGSPLHF.

The sample holds a few counts of this clone. This chain uses TRBV7-9 with TRBJ2-3, with 7 bases aligning to TRBD2. Germline V CDR1 and CDR2: SEHNR, FQNEAQ (reference sequence). V shed 1 base and J 5 bases; nucleotides not matched to a gene: 6. This CDR3 contains 15 residues. Here the CDR3 reads CASSLVAGVIDTQYF. Here the CDR3 DNA reads TGTGCCAGCAGCTTAGTGGCGGGAGTTATAGATACGCAGTATTTT.

The V and J genes are TRBV11-2 and TRBJ2-7; D is perhaps TRBD2 (6 bases). CDR3 size: 14 residues. Germline CDR1 SGHAT, CDR2 FQNNGV. Trimming stripped 3 bases from V and 4 bases from J, with 13 bases between. CDR3 sequence: CASSLGGSSYEQYF. The CDR3 DNA is TGTGCCAGCAGCTTGGGAGGTTCGTCTTACGAGCAGTACTTC.

The chain employs TRBV4-1 and TRBJ2-1, with D hard to call. The CDR3 has 13 amino acids. Germline V gives CDR1 MGHRA, CDR2 YSYEKL. The ends were cut back, 4 bases at V and 8 bases at J, with 12 bases in the middle. The CDR3 sequence: CASSLEDWDEQFF. The CDR3 region has the DNA TGCGCCAGCAGCCTAGAGGATTGGGATGAGCAGTTCTTC.

V usage is TRBV11-2 and J usage is TRBJ1-1; D gene unclear. This CDR3 comprises 17 residues. The V end lost 0 bases, the J end lost 0 bases, and 14 bases lay between the germline ends. Germline-derived CDR1 and CDR2 are SGHAT and FQNNGV. CDR3 in DNA: TGTGCCAGCAGCTTAGATGTCTGGGCGGAAGTGAACACTGAAGCTTTCTTT. Translation: CASSLDVWAEVNTEAFF.

The rearrangement joins TRBV30 to TRBJ1-3; TRBD1 matches at 7 bases. This CDR3 has 14 amino acids. Germline CDR1 GTSNPN, CDR2 SVGIG (reference sequence). J was trimmed by 2 bases and V by 3 bases; bases with no gene match: 4. The CDR3 coding sequence is TGTGCCTGGAGGAGAACAGGGGCTGGAAACACCATATATTTT. It translates to CAWRRTGAGNTIYF.

The chain couples TRBV14 to TRBJ2-7; D not certain. V was trimmed by 0 bases and J by 0 bases, leaving 6 bases between them. The germline CDR1 and CDR2 sequences are SGHDN and FVKESK. This CDR3 comprises 14 residues. The CDR3 region is CASSQEAASYEQYF. The CDR3 DNA is TGTGCCAGCAGCCAAGAGGCAGCCTCCTACGAGCAGTACTTC.

CDR3 nucleotides: TGTGCCAGCAGCTACGGACTAGCGGGGGGGACAGATACGCAGTATTTT. It translates to CASSYGLAGGTDTQYF. This chain joins TRBV7-9 and TRBJ2-3; 15 bases line up with TRBD2. CDR1 and CDR2 from the germline V gene are SEHNR and FQNEAQ (reference sequence). The V and J ends lost 4 bases and 3 bases, in that order; junction bases with no gene match: 2. The CDR3 covers 16 residues. The entire variable domain, with the rest obtained from reference TRBV7-9 and TRBJ2-3, is as follows: DTGVSQNPRHKITKRGQNVTFRCDPISEHNRLYWYRQTLGQGPEFLTYFQNEAQLEKSRLLSDRFSAERPKGSFSTLEIQRTEQGDSAMYLCASSYGLAGGTDTQYFGPGTRLTVL.

The chain uses TRBV30 and TRBJ2-3; weak D call: TRBD1 (5 bases). The V gene lost 5 bases and the J gene lost 6 bases, with 12 bases spanning the gap. This CDR3 spans 12 amino acids. In germline, CDR1 is GTSNPN, CDR2 SVGIG (reference sequence). As DNA, the CDR3 is TGTGCCTGGTCCTCTTCAGGGGATACGCAGTATTTT. The encoded protein is CAWSSSGDTQYF.

The chain links TRBV6-1 to TRBJ2-1, with 7 bases that match TRBD2. CDR3 length equals 15 residues. Germline loops: CDR1 MNHNS, CDR2 SASEGT. V lost 5 bases, J lost 4 bases, and 8 bases stayed unmatched. CDR3 amino acids: CASSRKREGYNEQFF. Here the CDR3 DNA reads TGTGCCAGCAGTCGTAAGCGGGAAGGTTACAATGAGCAGTTCTTC.

For this clone: A much larger clone differs from this one at a single base, so this may be a read error. The chain joins TRBV6-6 to TRBJ2-5; 10 positions agree with TRBD2. The germline V gene encodes CDR1 MNHNY and CDR2 SVGAGI (reference sequence). J was trimmed by 5 bases and V by 7 bases; bases with no gene match: 4. CDR3 length: 13 residues. CDR3 DNA: TGTGCCAGCATGAGGACTAGCGGTGAGACCCAGTACTTC. Translated: CASMRTSGETQYF.

The genes are TRBV5-1 and TRBJ2-7; 9 bases match TRBD1. The CDR3 has 16 amino acids. V gave up 0 bases and J gave up 2 bases; unmatched junction bases: 6. Looked up from germline, CDR1 is SGHRS and CDR2 is YFSETQ. DNA of the CDR3: TGCGCCAGCAGCTTGGCGGGACAGGGTGGACCCTACGAGCAGTACTTC. Translating it yields CASSLAGQGGPYEQYF. Supplemented by reference TRBV5-1 and TRBJ2-7, the full variable domain reads KAGVTQTPRYLIKTRGQQVTLSCSPISGHRSVSWYQQTPGQGLQFLFEYFSETQRNKGNFPGRFSGRQFSNSRSEMNVSTLELGDSALYLCASSLAGQGGPYEQYFGPGTRLTVT.

The chain uses TRBV30 and TRBJ2-5; no clear D gene. The CDR3 has 12 amino acids. Germline assignment: CDR1 GTSNPN and CDR2 SVGIG (reference sequence). V was clipped by 3 bases and J by 7 bases, with 12 bases between them. The CDR3 sequence: CAWRKGAGTQYF. CDR3 nucleotide sequence: TGTGCCTGGAGAAAGGGTGCCGGGACCCAGTACTTC.

The table lists this clone with a count of one. This sequence joins TRBV28 and TRBJ1-6; 8 bases fit TRBD1. V shed 1 base, J shed 4 bases, and the junction held 3 bases outside the gene matches. The CDR3 runs 16 residues. Per the germline V gene, CDR1 is MDHEN and CDR2 is SYDVKM. The chain's CDR3 is CASSLLWDRYNSPLHF. The DNA of the CDR3 is TGTGCCAGCAGTTTATTATGGGACAGGTATAATTCACCCCTCCACTTT.

The rearrangement joins TRBV5-1 to TRBJ2-7; perhaps TRBD2 as D (6 bases). Trimming pared 4 bases from V and 1 base from J, leaving 15 bases between. Germline V gives CDR1 SGHRS, CDR2 YFSETQ. CDR3 length: 15 residues. CDR3 sequence reads: CASSVGGILSYEQYF. CDR3 coding DNA: TGCGCCAGCAGCGTAGGCGGGATTCTATCCTACGAGCAGTACTTC.